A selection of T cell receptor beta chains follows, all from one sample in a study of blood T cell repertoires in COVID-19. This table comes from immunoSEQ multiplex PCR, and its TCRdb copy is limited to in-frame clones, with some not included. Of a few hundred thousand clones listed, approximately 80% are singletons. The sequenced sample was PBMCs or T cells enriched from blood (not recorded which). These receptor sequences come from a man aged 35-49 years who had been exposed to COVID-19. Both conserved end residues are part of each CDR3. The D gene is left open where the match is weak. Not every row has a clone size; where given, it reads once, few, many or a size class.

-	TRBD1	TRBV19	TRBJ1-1	TGTGCCAGTAGTCCCCGGGACAGGGGACAAGGGGCTGAAGCTTTCTTT	CASSPRDRGQGAEAFF
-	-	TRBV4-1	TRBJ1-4	TGCGCCAGCAGCCAAGACGGCACAGGGAATGAAAAACTGTTTTTT	CASSQDGTGNEKLFF
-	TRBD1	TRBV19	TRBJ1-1	TGTGCCAGTACTAGGGACAGCCGAAGGATGAACACTGAAGCTTTCTTT	CASTRDSRRMNTEAFF
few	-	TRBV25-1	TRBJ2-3	TGTGCCAGTGGCGGTACCACAGATACGCAGTATTTT	CASGGTTDTQYF
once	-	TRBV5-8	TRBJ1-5	TGTGCCAGCAGCTTGTGGGGTCAGGGCTTACATCAGCCCCAGCATTTT	CASSLWGQGLHQPQHF
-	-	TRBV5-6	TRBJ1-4	TGTGCCAGCTCAGCCGGTGGGGGCAGGGTAAATGAAAAACTGTTTTTT	CASSAGGGRVNEKLFF
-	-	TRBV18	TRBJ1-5	TGTGCCAGCTCTGAACAGGGTCGAAATAGCAATCAGCCCCAGCATTTT	CASSEQGRNSNQPQHF
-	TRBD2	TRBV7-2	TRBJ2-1	TGTGCCAGCAGCTCTCTAGCGGCTGGCTACAATGAGCAGTTCTTC	CASSSLAAGYNEQFF
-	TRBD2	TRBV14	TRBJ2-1	TGTGCCAGCAGCCACCCTAGCGGGATGAGCTATGAGCAGTTCTTC	CASSHPSGMSYEQFF
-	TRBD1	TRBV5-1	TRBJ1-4	TGCGCCAGCAGCGCCCGACAGGGGTTGGGGGAAAAACTGTTTTTT	CASSARQGLGEKLFF
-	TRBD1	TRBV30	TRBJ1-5	TGTGCCTGGGACAGGGCCTCCGGTCAGCCCCAGCATTTT	CAWDRASGQPQHF
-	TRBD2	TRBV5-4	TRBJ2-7	TGTGCCAGCAGCCCCTGGACTAGCGGCTTCTACGAGCAGTACTTC	CASSPWTSGFYEQYF
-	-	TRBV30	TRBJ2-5	TGTGCCTGGAGTACGGTTGGGACCCAGTACTTC	CAWSTVGTQYF
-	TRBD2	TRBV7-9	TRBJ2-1	TGTGCCAGCAGCTCCAAGACTAGCGGGACTTACAATGAGCAGTTCTTC	CASSSKTSGTYNEQFF
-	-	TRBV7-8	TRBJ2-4	TGTGCCAGCAGCTTACCTGGGGGGAATCTAGCCAAAAACATTCAGTACTTC	CASSLPGGNLAKNIQYF
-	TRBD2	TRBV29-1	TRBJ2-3	TGCAGCGTCCCACCCCTCCGACTAGCCCCGTACACAGATACGCAGTATTTT	CSVPPLRLAPYTDTQYF
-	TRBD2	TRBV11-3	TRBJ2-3	TGTGCCAGCAGCAGAGCGGGAGGGCCAGGGGATACGCAGTATTTT	CASSRAGGPGDTQYF
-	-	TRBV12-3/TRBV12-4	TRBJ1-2	TGTGCCAGCAGTTCCCAGGGAGGGGGCTACACCTTC	CASSSQGGGYTF
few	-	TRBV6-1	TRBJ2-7	TGTGCCAGCAGTGAAGTTGCGGACAGTACCTACGAGCAGTACTTC	CASSEVADSTYEQYF
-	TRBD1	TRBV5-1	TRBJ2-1	TGCGCCAGCAGCTCGTCCGGGGACAGGGGGTGGGCGAATGAGCAGTTCTTC	CASSSSGDRGWANEQFF
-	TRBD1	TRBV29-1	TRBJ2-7	TGCAGCGTTCTCGGGACAGCGAACTCCTACGAGCAGTACTTC	CSVLGTANSYEQYF
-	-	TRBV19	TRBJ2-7	TGTGCCAGTAGTATCGAAGCATTCCGTGAGCAGTACTTC	CASSIEAFREQYF
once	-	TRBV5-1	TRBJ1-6	TGCGCCAGCAGCCCCGAGAGCGCCGATAATTCACCCCTCCACTTT	CASSPESADNSPLHF
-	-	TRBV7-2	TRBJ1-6	TGTGCCAGCAGCATAGTGGGCAGGGGAGGGTCACCCCTCCACTTT	CASSIVGRGGSPLHF
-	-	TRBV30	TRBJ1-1	TGTGCCTGGAGTCTACCCTTAGGGGGCACTGAAGCTTTCTTT	CAWSLPLGGTEAFF
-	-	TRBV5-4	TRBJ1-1	TGTGCCAGCAGCCGTGACACGAACACTGAAGCTTTCTTT	CASSRDTNTEAFF
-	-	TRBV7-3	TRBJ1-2	TGTGCCAGCAGCTTAATACAGGGCTATGGCTACACCTTC	CASSLIQGYGYTF
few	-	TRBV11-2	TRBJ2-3	TGTGCCAGCAGCTACCCTTGGCAGCCGGGTGTTACGCAGTATTTT	CASSYPWQPGVTQYF
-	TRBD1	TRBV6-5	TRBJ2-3	TGTGCCAGCAGTCCCGGGACAGGGGGGGATACGCAGTATTTT	CASSPGTGGDTQYF
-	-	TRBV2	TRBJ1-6	TGTGCCAGCAGTGTCGGGACTGATAATTCACCCCTCCACTTT	CASSVGTDNSPLHF
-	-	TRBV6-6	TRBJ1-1	TGTGCCAGCAGTTACTCGAGTTCACAGCTAAACACTGAAGCTTTCTTT	CASSYSSSQLNTEAFF
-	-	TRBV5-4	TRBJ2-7	TGTGCCAGCAGCTTCCCGACAGGCTACGAGCAGTACTTC	CASSFPTGYEQYF
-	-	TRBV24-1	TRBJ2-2	TGTGCCACCAGTGCGGGGTCCGCCGGGGAGCTGTTTTTT	CATSAGSAGELFF
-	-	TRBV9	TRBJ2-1	TGTGCCAGCAGCGTAGGTCAGGGGTCTGAGCAGTTCTTC	CASSVGQGSEQFF
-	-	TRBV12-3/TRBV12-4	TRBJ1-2	TGTGCCAGCAGTTTTGGGAGGGGTGGCTACACCTTC	CASSFGRGGYTF
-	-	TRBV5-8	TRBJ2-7	TGTGCCAGCGGACACCCGAGCTCCTACGAGCAGTACTTC	CASGHPSSYEQYF
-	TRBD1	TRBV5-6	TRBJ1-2	TGTGCCAGCAGCCATCCGACAGGGTCGAGTTATGGCTACACCTTC	CASSHPTGSSYGYTF
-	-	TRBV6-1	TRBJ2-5	TGTGCCAGCAGTGAACCCCCAGGCAGGGGAGAGACCCAGTACTTC	CASSEPPGRGETQYF
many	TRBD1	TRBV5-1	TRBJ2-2	TGCGCCAGCAGCGACGGGACAGTCAACACCGGGGAGCTGTTTTTT	CASSDGTVNTGELFF
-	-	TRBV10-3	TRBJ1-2	TGTGCCGCCTCCCCACACGTCGGGGGCTACACCTTC	CAASPHVGGYTF
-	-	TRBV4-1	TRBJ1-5	TGCGCCAGCAGCCAAGCCTTTAGCGGAGGTCAGCCCCAGCATTTT	CASSQAFSGGQPQHF
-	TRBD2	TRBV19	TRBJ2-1	TGTGCCAGTAGTGGGACTAGCGGGAGGACCGGGCAGTTCTTC	CASSGTSGRTGQFF
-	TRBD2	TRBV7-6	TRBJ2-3	TGTGCCAGCAGCTTCCTAGCGGGAAACACAGATACGCAGTATTTT	CASSFLAGNTDTQYF
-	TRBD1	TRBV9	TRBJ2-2	TGTGCCAGCAGCGTAGCTGGGAACAGGGGCGGCACCGGGGAGCTGTTTTTT	CASSVAGNRGGTGELFF
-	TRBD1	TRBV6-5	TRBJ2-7	TGTGCCAGCAGGCCCGGGACAGGGGTGATCCACGAGCAGTACTTC	CASRPGTGVIHEQYF
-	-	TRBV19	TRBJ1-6	TGTGCCAGTAGTGTCACTACGCGAAATTCACCCCTCCACTTT	CASSVTTRNSPLHF
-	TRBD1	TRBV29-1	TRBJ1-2	TGCAGCGTCAGATTAACAGGGGGCGCGCACTATGGCTACACCTTC	CSVRLTGGAHYGYTF
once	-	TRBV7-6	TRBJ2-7	TGTGCCAGCAGCTCCCCCGGGAGGGGGCTGTACGAGCAGTACTTC	CASSSPGRGLYEQYF
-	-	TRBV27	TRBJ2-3	TGTGCCAGCAGTCCCCCCCCTTTACTAGCGCAGTATTTT	CASSPPPLLAQYF
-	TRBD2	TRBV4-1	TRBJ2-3	TGCGCCAGCAGCCAGGCGGGAGTGACAGATACGCAGTATTTT	CASSQAGVTDTQYF
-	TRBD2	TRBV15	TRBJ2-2	TGTGCCACCAGCAGAGATCTAGCGGCCCTGCGGACCGGGGAGCTGTTTTTT	CATSRDLAALRTGELFF
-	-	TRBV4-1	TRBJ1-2	TGCGCCAGCAGCCAAGTACAAGGAGGAACTCGGCGGGGCTACACCTTC	CASSQVQGGTRRGYTF
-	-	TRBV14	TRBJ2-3	TGTGCCAGCAGCCAAGTTGGCGGGATAGGAGATACGCAGTATTTT	CASSQVGGIGDTQYF
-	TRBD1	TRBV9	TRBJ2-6	TGTGCCAGCAGCGTAGTAGACAGGGTTTCTGGGGCCAACGTCCTGACTTTC	CASSVVDRVSGANVLTF
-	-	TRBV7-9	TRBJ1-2	TGTGCCAGCAGCTTATTACCAGGAGCAGGGTATGGCTACACCTTC	CASSLLPGAGYGYTF
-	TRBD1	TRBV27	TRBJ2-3	TGTGCCAGCAGTTTAGTCAGGGGGACAGATACGCAGTATTTT	CASSLVRGTDTQYF
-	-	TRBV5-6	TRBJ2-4	TGTGCCAGCAGCTTGGTGGGGCAGGGTGTAGCCAAAAACATTCAGTACTTC	CASSLVGQGVAKNIQYF
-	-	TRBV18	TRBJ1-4	TGTGCCAGCTCACCACCATCGATCTCTGCGGGTAATGAAAAACTGTTTTTT	CASSPPSISAGNEKLFF
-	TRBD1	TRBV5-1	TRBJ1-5	TGCGCCAGCAGGACGGAGGGGGCATATCAGCCCCAGCATTTT	CASRTEGAYQPQHF
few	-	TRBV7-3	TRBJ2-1	TGTGCCAGCAGCACCTTGGGGGCCGAGCAGTTCTTC	CASSTLGAEQFF